The rows below give T cell receptor beta chains drawn from one sample of a study of regulatory T cells in long-lasting Graves disease. TCRdb re-called the multiplex PCR reads through MiXCR, storing one row per CDR3 protein. The data show under 700,000 distinct CDR3 sequences, about 16% seen once. The same data also contributed to another study, on T cells in Graves' hyperthyroidism and ophthalmopathy.

The sample consisted of peripheral blood mononuclear cells (PBMCs), taken at new diagnosis, from a patient treated with antithyroid drugs. These receptors all stem from a woman aged 35-65 years with Graves disease. Each CDR3 is given with its conserved first and last residue. Each record gives: D gene, J gene, clone size, V gene, CDR3 protein, CDR3 DNA. D genes are given only for firm matches. Size values are once, few and many counts, or a class for expanded clones, and some rows have none.

d_gene: NA
j_gene: TRBJ1-6
abundance: many
v_gene: TRBV12-3/TRBV12-4
CDR3aa: CASRRQYNSPLHF
CDR3nt: TGTGCCAGCCGCCGGCAGTATAATTCACCCCTCCACTTT

d_gene: NA
j_gene: TRBJ2-2
abundance: many
v_gene: TRBV11-1
CDR3aa: CALRMNTGELFF
CDR3nt: TGTGCCCTGCGAATGAACACCGGGGAGCTGTTTTTT

d_gene: NA
j_gene: TRBJ2-7
abundance: many
v_gene: TRBV30
CDR3aa: CASWGSPSYEQYF
CDR3nt: TGTGCCTCCTGGGGCAGCCCATCCTACGAGCAGTACTTC

d_gene: NA
j_gene: TRBJ1-6
abundance: NA
v_gene: TRBV12-3/TRBV12-4
CDR3aa: CASSRTGIVDSPLHF
CDR3nt: TGTGCCAGCAGCCGAACAGGGATCGTGGATTCACCCCTCCACTTT

d_gene: NA
j_gene: TRBJ1-5
abundance: NA
v_gene: TRBV25-1
CDR3aa: CASSDVGGGQPQHF
CDR3nt: TGTGCCAGCAGTGATGTCGGGGGGGGTCAGCCCCAGCATTTT

d_gene: TRBD1
j_gene: TRBJ1-5
abundance: many
v_gene: TRBV7-9
CDR3aa: CASSSSGGERNQPQHF
CDR3nt: TGTGCCAGCAGCAGTTCAGGGGGCGAACGCAATCAGCCCCAGCATTTT

d_gene: TRBD1
j_gene: TRBJ1-1
abundance: NA
v_gene: TRBV5-1
CDR3aa: CASSLAGGTALNTEAFF
CDR3nt: TGCGCCAGCAGCTTGGCCGGGGGGACAGCTTTGAACACTGAAGCTTTCTTT

d_gene: NA
j_gene: TRBJ1-4
abundance: few
v_gene: TRBV19
CDR3aa: CASRGRGNAEKLFF
CDR3nt: TGTGCCAGTAGAGGGAGGGGGAACGCTGAAAAACTGTTTTTT

d_gene: NA
j_gene: TRBJ1-6
abundance: few
v_gene: TRBV2
CDR3aa: CASSPRDLAPNSPLHF
CDR3nt: TGTGCCAGCAGTCCACGGGACCTCGCGCCTAATTCACCCCTCCACTTT

d_gene: NA
j_gene: TRBJ2-5
abundance: NA
v_gene: TRBV5-1
CDR3aa: CASSKVRFPETQYF
CDR3nt: TGCGCCAGCAGCAAAGTACGGTTCCCAGAGACCCAGTACTTC

d_gene: NA
j_gene: TRBJ1-1
abundance: NA
v_gene: TRBV10-1
CDR3aa: CASSESTWDGTEAFF
CDR3nt: TGCGCCAGCAGTGAGTCGACCTGGGACGGGACTGAAGCTTTCTTT

d_gene: TRBD2
j_gene: TRBJ2-1
abundance: NA
v_gene: TRBV3-1
CDR3aa: CASSQDSGGHNEQFF
CDR3nt: TGTGCCAGCAGCCAAGATAGCGGGGGGCACAATGAGCAGTTCTTC

d_gene: NA
j_gene: TRBJ1-1
abundance: NA
v_gene: TRBV11-2
CDR3aa: CASSLDRRFTEAFF
CDR3nt: TGTGCCAGCAGCTTAGATCGTCGGTTCACTGAAGCTTTCTTT

d_gene: TRBD2
j_gene: TRBJ2-5
abundance: many
v_gene: TRBV20-1
CDR3aa: CSATPPLAGVSQETQYF
CDR3nt: TGCAGTGCTACGCCCCCACTAGCGGGGGTCTCTCAAGAGACCCAGTACTTC

d_gene: TRBD1
j_gene: TRBJ2-7
abundance: many
v_gene: TRBV15
CDR3aa: CATSRAGQEFDEQYF
CDR3nt: TGTGCCACCAGCAGAGCGGGACAGGAATTTGACGAGCAGTACTTC

d_gene: TRBD2
j_gene: TRBJ2-3
abundance: many
v_gene: TRBV28
CDR3aa: CASSLVVAGGRSTDTQYF
CDR3nt: TGTGCCAGCAGTTTGGTAGTAGCGGGGGGGCGATCCACAGATACGCAGTATTTT

d_gene: TRBD1
j_gene: TRBJ1-4
abundance: many
v_gene: TRBV20-1
CDR3aa: CSADPGTGDEKLFF
CDR3nt: TGCAGTGCTGATCCCGGGACAGGGGACGAAAAACTGTTTTTT

d_gene: NA
j_gene: TRBJ1-2
abundance: few
v_gene: TRBV12-3/TRBV12-4
CDR3aa: CASSFRGRDYGYTF
CDR3nt: TGTGCCAGCAGTTTTCGGGGGCGCGACTATGGCTACACCTTC

d_gene: NA
j_gene: TRBJ1-5
abundance: many
v_gene: TRBV30
CDR3aa: CAWGRDNNQPQHF
CDR3nt: TGTGCCTGGGGCCGGGACAACAATCAGCCCCAGCATTTT

d_gene: TRBD1
j_gene: TRBJ2-7
abundance: many
v_gene: TRBV4-1
CDR3aa: CASSQTPGQSYEQYF
CDR3nt: TGCGCCAGCAGCCAAACTCCGGGACAGTCCTACGAGCAGTACTTC